This is a list of T cell receptor beta chains from one sample in a study of blood T cell repertoires in COVID-19. The table came from immunoSEQ multiplex PCR; TCRdb's copy has only in-frame clones and leaves some out. Of around 360,000 clones in the sample, more than 70% were seen once. Sequencing input: PBMCs or T cells enriched from blood (not recorded which). These TCRs come from a middle-aged man in a cohort exposed to, infected with or recovered from COVID-19 (not recorded which). The CDR3 runs from the conserved cysteine through the conserved F or W. The order of the fields is J gene, V gene, D gene, clone size, CDR3 DNA, CDR3 protein. A D gene is named only where the DNA matches it firmly. Size is stated for part of the rows, as once, few or many counts, or as a class when the clone is expanded.

TRBJ1-5 | TRBV10-1 | - | - | TGCGCCAGCAACAAACAGTTTTGGCGGCCCCAGCATTTT | CASNKQFWRPQHF
TRBJ2-3 | TRBV3-1/TRBV3-2 | - | - | TGTGCCAGCAGCCAAGCGGGAGCTTTGACAGATACGCAGTATTTT | CASSQAGALTDTQYF
TRBJ1-5 | TRBV5-1 | - | - | TGCGCCAGCAGCCTACAGGGTCCAGGACAGCCCCAGCATTTT | CASSLQGPGQPQHF
TRBJ2-1 | TRBV11-2 | TRBD2 | - | TGTGCCAGCAGCTTATTCACTAGCGGGAGAGGGGTCTACAATGAGCAGTTCTTC | CASSLFTSGRGVYNEQFF
TRBJ2-7 | TRBV29-1 | TRBD1 | - | TGCAGCGTTTTTGAACAGGGGGTAGGTGAGCAGTACTTC | CSVFEQGVGEQYF
TRBJ2-5 | TRBV7-3 | - | - | TGTGCCAGCAGCGCCGGTGGGACCCAGTACTTC | CASSAGGTQYF
TRBJ1-2 | TRBV2 | - | once | TGTGCCAGCAGTCCCCCGGATTTTCAGGGCTACTATGGCTACACCTTC | CASSPPDFQGYYGYTF
TRBJ1-1 | TRBV9 | - | - | TGTGCCAGCAGCCCCGGTAACAGGGACACTGAAGCTTTCTTT | CASSPGNRDTEAFF
TRBJ1-1 | TRBV4-2 | - | - | TGTGCCAGCAGCCAAGGGGAGTCTGGAGGGAACACTGAAGCTTTCTTT | CASSQGESGGNTEAFF
TRBJ1-2 | TRBV14 | TRBD1 | - | TGTGCCAGCAGCCAAGGGACAGGCCGAACCACAGGGGGCTACACCTTC | CASSQGTGRTTGGYTF
TRBJ1-4 | TRBV3-1/TRBV3-2 | - | - | TGTGCCAGCAGCCCTTCGGGGGGCAGTGAAAAACTGTTTTTT | CASSPSGGSEKLFF
TRBJ2-2 | TRBV10-3 | - | - | TGTGCCATCAGTGAGTCACAGATCCGGAACACCGGGGAGCTGTTTTTT | CAISESQIRNTGELFF
TRBJ1-1 | TRBV7-8 | - | - | TGTGCCAGCAGCTTATCACGGGGTAGGGTGACTGAAGCTTTCTTT | CASSLSRGRVTEAFF
TRBJ1-1 | TRBV7-2 | TRBD1 | few | TGTGCCAGCAGCCTAGGCGGACAGGGGACAACTGAAGCTTTCTTT | CASSLGGQGTTEAFF
TRBJ2-3 | TRBV28 | TRBD1 | - | TGTGCCAGCAGGACAGGGGCGGTCAGCACAGATACGCAGTATTTT | CASRTGAVSTDTQYF
TRBJ2-2 | TRBV7-9 | - | - | TGTGCCAGCAGCTTAAGTCAGGGCGGCGGGGAGCTGTTTTTT | CASSLSQGGGELFF
TRBJ2-1 | TRBV27 | TRBD2 | - | TGTGCCAGCAGTTCCAGACTAGCGGGAGGGCCTAGCAATGAGCAGTTCTTC | CASSSRLAGGPSNEQFF
TRBJ2-7 | TRBV21-1 | - | - | TGTGCCAGCAGCAGAAGGGGTGGCGACAGGCCCTACGAGCAGTACTTC | CASSRRGGDRPYEQYF
TRBJ2-2 | TRBV24-1 | - | - | TGTGCCACCAGTGATCGGGACTTTCGGAGGATCGGGGAGCTGTTTTTT | CATSDRDFRRIGELFF
TRBJ2-1 | TRBV20-1 | - | many | TGCAGTGCTACAGGGAATGAGCAGTTCTTC | CSATGNEQFF
TRBJ2-1 | TRBV5-1 | - | - | TGCGCCAGCAGCTTGGCTAGCGCCCCCTACAATGAGCAGTTCTTC | CASSLASAPYNEQFF
TRBJ1-2 | TRBV5-1 | - | - | TGCGCCAGCAGCTTGGAGCCCTCTAACTATGGCTACACCTTC | CASSLEPSNYGYTF
TRBJ2-1 | TRBV7-9 | TRBD2 | - | TGTGCCAGCAGCACCCGACTAGCGGGAGGAACCTACAATGAGCAGTTCTTC | CASSTRLAGGTYNEQFF
TRBJ2-2 | TRBV5-1 | TRBD2 | few | TGCGCCAGCAGCAGCGAACGGACTAGCTTCGGGGAGCTGTTTTTT | CASSSERTSFGELFF
TRBJ1-2 | TRBV18 | TRBD1 | - | TGTGCCAGCTCACCACCCGGGACAGGGGGCTATGGCTACACCTTC | CASSPPGTGGYGYTF
TRBJ2-1 | TRBV7-9 | - | - | TGTGCCAGCAGCACCTCCGGGGTAGACTACAATGAGCAGTTCTTC | CASSTSGVDYNEQFF
TRBJ1-3 | TRBV6-4 | - | - | TGTGCCAGCAGTGACAGGGGGGGGCACTCTAACTCTGGAAACACCATATATTTT | CASSDRGGHSNSGNTIYF
TRBJ1-6 | TRBV28 | TRBD1 | once | TGTGCCAGCAGGGGGACAGAAGCAGGGTCACCCCTCCACTTT | CASRGTEAGSPLHF
TRBJ2-1 | TRBV14 | - | - | TGTGCCAGCAGCCAAGAGGGACTTTATTACAATGAGCAGTTCTTC | CASSQEGLYYNEQFF
TRBJ1-4 | TRBV6-2/TRBV6-3 | TRBD1 | - | TGTGCCAGCAGTTACCACGGACAGGGAGGGGAAAAACTGTTTTTT | CASSYHGQGGEKLFF
TRBJ2-2 | TRBV7-2 | - | - | TGTGCCAGCAGCCCAGGGGCTAGCCCGGGGGAGCTGTTTTTT | CASSPGASPGELFF
TRBJ2-7 | TRBV5-1 | - | once | TGCGCCAGCAGCTTGGGTGACCCCCTCTCGCGGGAGCAGTACTTC | CASSLGDPLSREQYF
TRBJ1-4 | TRBV27 | - | - | TGTGCCAGCAGCAAACAGGCAACTAATGAAAAACTGTTTTTT | CASSKQATNEKLFF
TRBJ2-3 | TRBV5-1 | TRBD2 | - | TGCGCCAGCAGCTTATCGGGGGGATCTAATACAGATACGCAGTATTTT | CASSLSGGSNTDTQYF